Presented here are 17 T cell receptor beta chains from one specimen sequenced in a study of blood T cell repertoires in COVID-19. Measured with immunoSEQ multiplex PCR; TCRdb has only the in-frame clones, and not every one. The sample carries nearly 200,000 clones, over 75% recorded once. Input material: peripheral blood. These receptors came from a woman between 35 and 50 years old who had recovered from COVID-19.

The chain employs TRBV18 and TRBJ2-3; 11 bases agree with TRBD2. This CDR3 comprises 18 residues. CDR1 and CDR2 from the germline V gene are KGHSH and LQKENI. Trimming removed 5 bases from V and 2 bases from J; junction bases left unmatched: 12. Here the CDR3 reads CASSYVGGTSGSTDTQYF. As DNA, the CDR3 is TGTGCCAGCTCATACGTCGGTGGGACTAGCGGATCCACAGATACGCAGTATTTT.

The chain is built from TRBV27 and TRBJ2-7; possibly TRBD1 for D (5 bases). This CDR3 spans 15 amino acids. V was clipped by 5 bases and J by 0 bases, with 14 bases between them. Germline CDR1 MNHEY, CDR2 SMNVEV (reference sequence). CDR3 coding DNA: TGTGCCAGCAGTAGCAGGGCAGGGTCCTCCTACGAGCAGTACTTC. Residues: CASSSRAGSSYEQYF.

Concerning this clone: Other nucleotide sequences in the sample specify the same CDR3. The chain has TRBV18 and TRBJ2-1, with 7 bases matching TRBD2. V lost 6 bases, J lost 5 bases, and 4 bases stayed unmatched. This CDR3 region has 13 residues. Germline V gene sequence: CDR1 KGHSH, CDR2 LQKENI. The CDR3 protein is CASSPGLDNEQFF. The CDR3 DNA reads as TGTGCCAGCTCGCCCGGACTAGACAATGAGCAGTTCTTC.

This clone came up once. The V and J genes are TRBV6-1 and TRBJ2-7; TRBD2 might be the D (6 bases). V was trimmed by 2 bases and J by 7 bases, leaving 24 bases between them. This CDR3 has 17 residues. The germline V gene encodes CDR1 MNHNS and CDR2 SASEGT. This CDR3 reads CASSERWSGPTAGEQYF. CDR3 sequence (DNA): TGTGCCAGCAGTGAACGGTGGTCGGGACCAACGGCGGGAGAGCAGTACTTC.

This clone occurred a few times. This chain links TRBV6-2 or TRBV6-3 with TRBJ2-2, with 8 bases aligning to TRBD2. Looked up from germline, CDR1 is MNHEY and CDR2 is SVGEGT. With V trimmed by 6 bases and J by 7 bases, 7 bases remained unmatched. The CDR3 sequence is 14 residues long. The CDR3 protein is CASSTELAGGELFF. For the CDR3, the DNA is TGTGCCAGCAGCACGGAGCTAGCGGGCGGGGAGCTGTTTTTT.

The chain has TRBV10-3 and TRBJ2-2, with a tentative D call TRBD2 (7 bases). CDR1 is ENHRY, CDR2 SYGVKD, per germline. This CDR3 spans 15 amino acids. V lost 2 bases to trimming and J lost 3 bases, with 10 bases between them. The CDR3 DNA reads as TGTGCCATCAGTGAGAAGGGGGGGGACACCGGGGAGCTGTTTTTT. Encoded protein: CAISEKGGDTGELFF.

The CDR3 spells CASSLVQNTEAFF. The CDR3 DNA reads TGTGCCAGCAGCTTAGTACAGAACACTGAAGCTTTCTTT. The rearrangement links TRBV7-8 to TRBJ1-1; D is unclear. There are 13 residues in the CDR3. V lost 1 base to trimming and J lost 1 base, with 4 bases between them. The germline CDR1 and CDR2 sequences are SGHVS and FQNEAQ.

The CDR3 nucleotides read TGTGCCAGCAGCCCGTTAGCGGGAGTCGTCTACAATGAGCAGTTCTTC. Its translation is CASSPLAGVVYNEQFF. This chain links TRBV7-8 with TRBJ2-1; 9 bases are shared with TRBD2. CDR1 SGHVS and CDR2 FQNEAQ come from the germline V gene. This CDR3 is built from 16 residues. V trimming: 5 bases; J trimming: 3 bases; junction bases outside the gene matches: 8.

This chain links TRBV7-3 with TRBJ2-3, with TRBD2 identical over 9 bases. The V gene end was trimmed by 5 bases and the J gene end by 0 bases; junction bases not matched to a gene: 3. CDR3 length: 15 residues. Germline V gene data show CDR1 as SGHTA and CDR2 as FQGTGA. The CDR3 loop is CASSPGLASTDTQYF. The CDR3, as DNA: TGTGCCAGCAGCCCGGGACTAGCTAGCACAGATACGCAGTATTTT.

The chain joins TRBV12-3 or TRBV12-4 to TRBJ1-4; D might be TRBD1 (5 bases). This CDR3 has 13 residues. The V gene lost 6 bases and the J gene lost 8 bases, with 13 bases spanning the gap. CDR3 bases: TGTGCCAGCAGGGGGCGAAAAGTCGAAAAACTGTTTTTT. Translating gives CASRGRKVEKLFF.

V usage is TRBV11-2 and J usage is TRBJ2-5, with D possibly being TRBD1 (5 bases). Germline V gene sequence: CDR1 SGHAT, CDR2 FQNNGV. The CDR3 has 15 amino acids. The V gene lost 0 bases and the J gene lost 7 bases, with 15 bases spanning the gap. Written as DNA, the CDR3 is TGTGCCAGCAGCTTAGATGAGACAGACACTCGGACCCAGTACTTC. This gives the protein CASSLDETDTRTQYF.

CDR3: CASSYRQGISTEAFF. The CDR3, as DNA: TGCGCCAGCAGTTACCGACAGGGGATATCCACTGAAGCTTTCTTT. V gene TRBV5-1 combines with J gene TRBJ1-1; TRBD1 aligns across 8 bases. The V segment lost 5 bases and the J segment 4 bases; nucleotides outside the gene matches: 10. There are 15 residues in the CDR3. Germline loops: CDR1 SGHRS, CDR2 YFSETQ.

This rearrangement joins TRBV11-3 to TRBJ2-4; D remains ambiguous. Germline V gene data show CDR1 as SGHNT and CDR2 as YENEEA. V lost 0 bases to trimming and J lost 4 bases, with 4 bases between them. The CDR3 is 13 residues long. CDR3 sequence: CASSLDQKNIQYF. The DNA for the CDR3 is TGTGCCAGCAGCTTAGATCAGAAAAACATTCAGTACTTC.

This clone was seen a few times. The rearrangement uses TRBV12-3 or TRBV12-4 and TRBJ1-2; 9 positions agree with TRBD1. Trimming cost V 6 bases and J 7 bases; bases outside gene matches: 6. The CDR3 has 13 residues. The CDR3 coding sequence is TGTGCCAGCAGACGGACAGGGGATGGTGGCTACACCTTC. This gives the protein CASRRTGDGGYTF.

The V call is TRBV7-9, the J call TRBJ2-3; TRBD1 matches 8 bases. The germline V gene encodes CDR1 SEHNR and CDR2 FQNEAQ (reference sequence). With 1 base clipped from V and 4 bases from J, the junction kept 10 bases outside the gene matches. The length of the CDR3 is 17 residues. CDR3: CASSLEVRGRRADTQYF. For the CDR3, the DNA is TGTGCCAGCAGCTTAGAGGTCAGGGGGCGCCGGGCAGATACGCAGTATTTT.

The chain recombines TRBV19 with TRBJ2-7, with 8 bases matching TRBD2. Germline CDR1 LNHDA, CDR2 SQIVND (reference sequence). The CDR3 consists of 20 residues. The ends lost 5 bases at V and 2 bases at J; junction bases unmatched: 23. This CDR3 is CASSPDGGRFHSPKTYEQYF. For the CDR3, the DNA is TGTGCCAGTAGTCCAGATGGCGGGAGGTTTCATTCCCCAAAAACCTACGAGCAGTACTTC.

CDR3 protein: CASTSWATGYTF. The DNA for the CDR3 is TGTGCCAGCACCTCCTGGGCGACTGGCTACACCTTC. The rearrangement joins TRBV6-5 to TRBJ1-2, with D unclear. V lost 7 bases, J lost 7 bases, and 13 bases lay in between. The CDR3 consists of 12 residues. CDR1 and CDR2 from the germline V gene are MNHEY and SVGAGI.